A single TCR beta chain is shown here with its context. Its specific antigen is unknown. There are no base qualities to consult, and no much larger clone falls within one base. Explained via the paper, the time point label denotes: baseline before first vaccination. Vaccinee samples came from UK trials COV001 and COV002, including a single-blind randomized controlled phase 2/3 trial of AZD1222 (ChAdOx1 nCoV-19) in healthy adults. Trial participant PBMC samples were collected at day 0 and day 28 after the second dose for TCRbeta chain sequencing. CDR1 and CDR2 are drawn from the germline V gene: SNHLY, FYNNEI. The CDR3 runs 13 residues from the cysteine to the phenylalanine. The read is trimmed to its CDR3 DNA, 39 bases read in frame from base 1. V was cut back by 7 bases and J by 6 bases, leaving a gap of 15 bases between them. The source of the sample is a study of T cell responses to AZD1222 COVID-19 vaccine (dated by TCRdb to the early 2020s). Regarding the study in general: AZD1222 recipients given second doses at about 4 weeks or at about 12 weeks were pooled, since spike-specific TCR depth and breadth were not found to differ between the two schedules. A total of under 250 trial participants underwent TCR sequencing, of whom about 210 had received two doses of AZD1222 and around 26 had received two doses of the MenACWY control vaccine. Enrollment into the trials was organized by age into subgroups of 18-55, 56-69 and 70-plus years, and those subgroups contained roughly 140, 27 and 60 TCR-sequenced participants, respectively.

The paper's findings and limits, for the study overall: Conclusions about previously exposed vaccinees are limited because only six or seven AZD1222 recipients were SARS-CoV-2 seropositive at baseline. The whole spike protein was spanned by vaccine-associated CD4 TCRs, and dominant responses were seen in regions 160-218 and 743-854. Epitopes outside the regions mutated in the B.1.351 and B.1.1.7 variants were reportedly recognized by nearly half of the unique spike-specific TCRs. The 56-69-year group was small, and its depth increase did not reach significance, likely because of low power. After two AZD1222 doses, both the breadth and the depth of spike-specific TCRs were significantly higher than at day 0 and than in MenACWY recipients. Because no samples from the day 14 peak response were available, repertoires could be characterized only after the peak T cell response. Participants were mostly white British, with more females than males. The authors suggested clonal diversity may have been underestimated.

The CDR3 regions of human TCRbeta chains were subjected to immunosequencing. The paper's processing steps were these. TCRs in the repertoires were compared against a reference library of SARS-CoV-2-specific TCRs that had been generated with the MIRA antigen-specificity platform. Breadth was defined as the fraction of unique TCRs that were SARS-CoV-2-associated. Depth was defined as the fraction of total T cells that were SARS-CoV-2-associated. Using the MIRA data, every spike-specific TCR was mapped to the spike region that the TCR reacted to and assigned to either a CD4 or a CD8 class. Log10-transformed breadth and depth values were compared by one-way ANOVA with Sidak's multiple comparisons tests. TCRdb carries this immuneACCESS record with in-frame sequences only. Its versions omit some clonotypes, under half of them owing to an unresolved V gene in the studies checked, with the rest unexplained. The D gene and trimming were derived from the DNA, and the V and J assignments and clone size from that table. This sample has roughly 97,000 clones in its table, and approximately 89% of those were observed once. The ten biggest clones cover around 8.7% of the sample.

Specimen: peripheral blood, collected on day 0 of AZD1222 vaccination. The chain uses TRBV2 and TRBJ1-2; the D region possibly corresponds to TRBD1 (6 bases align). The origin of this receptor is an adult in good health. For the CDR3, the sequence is CASKGTPEDGYTF. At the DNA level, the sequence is TGTGCCAGCAAGGGGACACCGGAAGATGGCTACACCTTC.